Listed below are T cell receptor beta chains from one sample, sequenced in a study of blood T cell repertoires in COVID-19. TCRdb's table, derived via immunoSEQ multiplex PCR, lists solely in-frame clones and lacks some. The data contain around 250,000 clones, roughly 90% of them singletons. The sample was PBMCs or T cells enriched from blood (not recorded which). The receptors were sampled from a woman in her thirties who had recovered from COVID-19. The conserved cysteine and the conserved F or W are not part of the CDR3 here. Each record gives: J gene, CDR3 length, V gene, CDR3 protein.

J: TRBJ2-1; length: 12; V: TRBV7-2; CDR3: ASTSQQGSNEQF
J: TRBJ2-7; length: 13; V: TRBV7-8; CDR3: ASSGLRGGPDEQY
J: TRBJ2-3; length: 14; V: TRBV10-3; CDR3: AISESRRSSSDTQY
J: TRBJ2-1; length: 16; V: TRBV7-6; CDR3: ASSFSKASGRYYNEQF
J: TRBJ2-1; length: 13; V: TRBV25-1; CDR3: ASSVPGHPTNEQF
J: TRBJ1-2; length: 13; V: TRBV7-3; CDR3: ASSLSAGNSYGYT
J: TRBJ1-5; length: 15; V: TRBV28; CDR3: ASSSNPDRVVNQPQH
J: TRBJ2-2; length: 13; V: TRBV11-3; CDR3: ASSTSGLNTGELF
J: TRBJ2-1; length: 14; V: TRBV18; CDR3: ASSPGTDFTYNEQF
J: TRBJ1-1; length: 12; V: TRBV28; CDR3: AVPVRERDTEAF
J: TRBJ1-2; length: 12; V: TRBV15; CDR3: ATSRDIEGYGYT
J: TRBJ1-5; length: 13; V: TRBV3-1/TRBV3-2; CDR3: ASSQGQGAAWAQH
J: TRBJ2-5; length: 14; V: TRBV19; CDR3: ASSPHGRAAAKTQY
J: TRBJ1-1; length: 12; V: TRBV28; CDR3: ASREGQSNTEAF
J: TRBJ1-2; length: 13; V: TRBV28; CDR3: ASSPPAGLNYGYT
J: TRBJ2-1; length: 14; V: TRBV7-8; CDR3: ASSLDGGTSYNEQF
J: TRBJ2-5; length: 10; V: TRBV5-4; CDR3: ASSLGKETQY
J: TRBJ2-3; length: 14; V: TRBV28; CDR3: ASSSRLAGFTDTQY
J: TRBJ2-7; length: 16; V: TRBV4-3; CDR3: ASSQDLDLRDGDYEQY
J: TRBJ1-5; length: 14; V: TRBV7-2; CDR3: ASSPGTAHSNQPQH
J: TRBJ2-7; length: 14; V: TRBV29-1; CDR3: SVGGSSGKISYEQY
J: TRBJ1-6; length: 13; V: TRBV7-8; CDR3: ASSPWTGDNSPLH
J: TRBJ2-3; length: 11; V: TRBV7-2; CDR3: ASSITSTDTQY
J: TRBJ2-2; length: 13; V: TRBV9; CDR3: ASSADREGTGELF
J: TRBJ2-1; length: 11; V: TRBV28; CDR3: ALRGSWGNEQF
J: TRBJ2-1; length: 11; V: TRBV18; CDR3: ASSPTSGLQQF
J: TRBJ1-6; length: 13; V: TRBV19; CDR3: ASSKKRQINSPLH
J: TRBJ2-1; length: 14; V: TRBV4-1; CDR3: ASSQRDRASYNEQF
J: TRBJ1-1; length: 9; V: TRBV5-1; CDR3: ASRIEAEAF
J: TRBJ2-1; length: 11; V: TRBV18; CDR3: ASSPSGWHEQF
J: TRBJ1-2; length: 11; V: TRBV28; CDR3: ASSFDRAGGYT
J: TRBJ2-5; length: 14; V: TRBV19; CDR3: ASSIGLAGERETQY
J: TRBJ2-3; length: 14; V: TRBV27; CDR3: ASTPGTGAYTDTQY
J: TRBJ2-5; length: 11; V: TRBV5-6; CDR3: ASSRLALETQY
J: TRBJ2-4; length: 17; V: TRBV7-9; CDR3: ASSLVSSTSGSEIDIQY
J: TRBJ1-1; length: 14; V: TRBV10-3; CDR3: AIRVFSGTGNTEAF
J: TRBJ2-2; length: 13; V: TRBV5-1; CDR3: ASSLAEGRTGELF
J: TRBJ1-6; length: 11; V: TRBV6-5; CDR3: ASSLGDNSPLH